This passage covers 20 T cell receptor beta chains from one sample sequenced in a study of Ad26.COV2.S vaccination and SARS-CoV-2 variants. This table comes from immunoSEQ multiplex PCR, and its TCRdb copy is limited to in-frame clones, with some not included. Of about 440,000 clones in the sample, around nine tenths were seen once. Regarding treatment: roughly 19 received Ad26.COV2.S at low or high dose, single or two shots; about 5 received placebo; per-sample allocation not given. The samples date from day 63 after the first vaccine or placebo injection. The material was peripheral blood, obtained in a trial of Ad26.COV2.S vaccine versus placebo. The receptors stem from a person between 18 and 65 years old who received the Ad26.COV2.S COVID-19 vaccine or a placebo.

The CDR3 DNA follows: TGTGCCAGCAGTTTACGGGACAGGGCGTTGAACACTGAAGCTTTCTTT. This encodes CASSLRDRALNTEAFF. The chain couples TRBV28 to TRBJ1-1; 9 nucleotides agree with TRBD1. The CDR3 covers 16 residues. Trimming at V came to 2 bases and at J to 0 bases, leaving 4 bases not matched to a gene. Germline-derived CDR1 and CDR2 are MDHEN and SYDVKM.

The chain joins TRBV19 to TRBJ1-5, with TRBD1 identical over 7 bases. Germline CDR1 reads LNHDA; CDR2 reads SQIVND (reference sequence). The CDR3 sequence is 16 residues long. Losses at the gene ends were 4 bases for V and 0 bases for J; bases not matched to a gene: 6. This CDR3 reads CASSTPGQTSNQPQHF. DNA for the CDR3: TGTGCCAGTAGTACCCCGGGACAGACTAGCAATCAGCCCCAGCATTTT. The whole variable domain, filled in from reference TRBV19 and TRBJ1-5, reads DGGITQSPKYLFRKEGQNVTLSCEQNLNHDAMYWYRQDPGQGLRLIYYSQIVNDFQKGDIAEGYSVSREKKESFPLTVTSAQKNPTAFYLCASSTPGQTSNQPQHFGDGTRLSIL.

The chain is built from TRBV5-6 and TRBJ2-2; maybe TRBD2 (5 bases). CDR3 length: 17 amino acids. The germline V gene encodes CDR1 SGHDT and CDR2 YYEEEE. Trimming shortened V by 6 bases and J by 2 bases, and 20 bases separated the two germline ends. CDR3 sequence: CASTPSLSGLNTGELFF. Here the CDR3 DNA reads TGTGCCAGCACCCCTAGTTTGTCCGGACTCAACACCGGGGAGCTGTTTTTT.

CDR3: CASSMGHGGRSEQFF. CDR3 sequence (DNA): TGTGCCAGTAGTATGGGTCACGGCGGGAGGAGTGAGCAGTTCTTC. The V gene is TRBV19, the J gene TRBJ2-1; 8 nucleotides agree with TRBD2. CDR1 and CDR2 from the germline V gene are LNHDA and SQIVND (reference sequence). The CDR3 runs to 15 residues. The J segment lost 9 bases and the V segment lost 3 bases, leaving 10 bases of the junction unmatched.

The CDR3 DNA follows: TGTGCCAGCAGCGACGTAAGGACTAGCGCTGTCAATGAGCAGTTCTTC. Its protein product is CASSDVRTSAVNEQFF. The J gene is TRBJ2-1, the V gene TRBV9, with TRBD2 identical over 9 bases. V lost 3 bases, J lost 6 bases, and 10 bases stayed unmatched. Germline loops: CDR1 SGDLS, CDR2 YYNGEE. The CDR3 totals 16 residues.

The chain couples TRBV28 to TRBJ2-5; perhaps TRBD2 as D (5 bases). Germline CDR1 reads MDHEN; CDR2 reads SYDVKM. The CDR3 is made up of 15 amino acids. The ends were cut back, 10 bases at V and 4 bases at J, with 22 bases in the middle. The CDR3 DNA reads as TGTGCCACCGGAGGAGGACCATCGGGCGGAGAGACCCAGTACTTC. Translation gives CATGGGPSGGETQYF.

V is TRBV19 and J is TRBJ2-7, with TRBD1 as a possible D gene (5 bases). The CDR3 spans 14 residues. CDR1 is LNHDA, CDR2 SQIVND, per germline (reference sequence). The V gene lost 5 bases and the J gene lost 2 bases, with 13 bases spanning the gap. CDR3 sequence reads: CASSGAPRPYEQYF. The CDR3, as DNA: TGTGCCAGTAGTGGGGCCCCCCGACCCTACGAGCAGTACTTC.

The CDR3 spells CASTLGITSYEQYF. As DNA, the CDR3 is TGTGCCAGCACGCTCGGGATCACCTCCTACGAGCAGTACTTC. The V call is TRBV5-6, the J call TRBJ2-7, with D tentatively TRBD2 (5 bases). The CDR3 consists of 14 residues. V was cut by 6 bases and J by 0 bases, with 13 bases left in between. Germline CDR1 is SGHDT and CDR2 is YYEEEE.

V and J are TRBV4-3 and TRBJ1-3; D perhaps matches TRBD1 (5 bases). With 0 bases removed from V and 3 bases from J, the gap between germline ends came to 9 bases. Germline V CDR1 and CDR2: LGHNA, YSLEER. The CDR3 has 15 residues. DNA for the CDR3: TGCGCCAGCAGCCAAGATTGGGGGGTTGGAAACACCATATATTTT. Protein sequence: CASSQDWGVGNTIYF.

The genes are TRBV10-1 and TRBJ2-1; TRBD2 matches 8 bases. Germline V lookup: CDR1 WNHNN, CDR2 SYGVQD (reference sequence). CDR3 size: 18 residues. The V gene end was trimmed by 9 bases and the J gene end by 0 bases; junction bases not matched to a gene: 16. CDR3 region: CARDRRGVPLSSYNEQFF. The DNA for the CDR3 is TGCGCCAGAGACAGGCGGGGGGTCCCCCTTAGCTCCTACAATGAGCAGTTCTTC.

CDR3 bases: TGTGCCAGCAGTCCGGGGGGGCTGAACACTGAAGCTTTCTTT. This codes for CASSPGGLNTEAFF. The rearrangement joins TRBV6-5 to TRBJ1-1; D may be TRBD1 (6 bases). This CDR3 has 14 amino acids. Trimming took 5 bases from V and 0 from J, leaving 10 bases between them. Germline V gives CDR1 MNHEY, CDR2 SVGAGI.

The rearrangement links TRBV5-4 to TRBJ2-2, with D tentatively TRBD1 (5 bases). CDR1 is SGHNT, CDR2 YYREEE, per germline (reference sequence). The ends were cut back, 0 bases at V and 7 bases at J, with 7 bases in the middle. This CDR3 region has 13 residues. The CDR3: CASSLVRDGELFF. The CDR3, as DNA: TGTGCCAGCAGCTTGGTCAGGGACGGGGAGCTGTTTTTT.

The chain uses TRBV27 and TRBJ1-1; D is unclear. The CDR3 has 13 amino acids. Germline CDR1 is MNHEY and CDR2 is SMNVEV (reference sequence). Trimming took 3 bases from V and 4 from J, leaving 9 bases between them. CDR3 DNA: TGTGCCAGCAGTTTCGCTAGCGGCACTGAAGCTTTCTTT. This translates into CASSFASGTEAFF.

The CDR3 nucleotides are TGTGCCAGCAGCGCCGGGACAGGGAACGAGCAGTACTTC. Translating gives CASSAGTGNEQYF. The V and J genes are TRBV11-2 and TRBJ2-7; 9 nucleotides line up with TRBD1. The V segment lost 5 bases and the J segment 5 bases; nucleotides outside the gene matches: 4. The CDR3 is made up of 13 amino acids. Germline V gene lookup returns CDR1 SGHAT and CDR2 FQNNGV.

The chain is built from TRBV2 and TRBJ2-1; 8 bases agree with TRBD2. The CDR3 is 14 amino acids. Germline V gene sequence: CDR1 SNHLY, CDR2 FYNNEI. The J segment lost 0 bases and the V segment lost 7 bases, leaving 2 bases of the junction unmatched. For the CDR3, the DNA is TGTGCCAGCATTGGGACTAGCTCCTACAATGAGCAGTTCTTC. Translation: CASIGTSSYNEQFF.

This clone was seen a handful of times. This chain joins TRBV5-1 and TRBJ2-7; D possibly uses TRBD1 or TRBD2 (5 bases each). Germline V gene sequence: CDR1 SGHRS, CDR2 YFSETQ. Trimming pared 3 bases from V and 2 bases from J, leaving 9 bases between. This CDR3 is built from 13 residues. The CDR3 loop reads CASSWDGPYEQYF. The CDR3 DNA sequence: TGCGCCAGCAGCTGGGACGGACCCTACGAGCAGTACTTC.

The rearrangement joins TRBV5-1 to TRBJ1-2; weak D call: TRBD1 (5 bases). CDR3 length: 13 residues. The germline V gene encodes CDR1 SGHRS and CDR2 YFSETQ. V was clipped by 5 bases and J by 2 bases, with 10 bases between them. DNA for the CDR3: TGCGCCAGCAGTTTCGGGACCAACTATGGCTACACCTTC. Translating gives CASSFGTNYGYTF.

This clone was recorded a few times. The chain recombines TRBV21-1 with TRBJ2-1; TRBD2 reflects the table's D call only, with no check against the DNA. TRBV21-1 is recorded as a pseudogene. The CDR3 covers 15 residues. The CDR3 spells CASSEGAGGYNEQFF. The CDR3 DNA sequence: TGTGCCAGCAGCGAGGGAGCGGGGGGGTACAATGAGCAGTTCTTC.

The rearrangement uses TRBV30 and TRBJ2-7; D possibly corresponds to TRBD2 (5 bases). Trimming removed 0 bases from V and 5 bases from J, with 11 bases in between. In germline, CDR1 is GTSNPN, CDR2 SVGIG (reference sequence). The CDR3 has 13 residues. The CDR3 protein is CAWSVLVSDEQYF. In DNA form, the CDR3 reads TGTGCCTGGAGTGTACTAGTTTCCGACGAGCAGTACTTC.

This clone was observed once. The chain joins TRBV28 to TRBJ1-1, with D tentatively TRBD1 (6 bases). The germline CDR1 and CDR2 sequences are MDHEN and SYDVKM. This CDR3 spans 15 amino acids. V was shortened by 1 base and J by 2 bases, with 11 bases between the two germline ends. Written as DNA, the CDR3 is TGTGCCAGCAGTTTATTACGGGGGGCCAACACTGAAGCTTTCTTT. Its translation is CASSLLRGANTEAFF.